This entry lists 7 T cell receptor beta chains sequenced from one sample in a study of T cell changes during pregnancy in multiple sclerosis. Some clones are missing from TCRdb's copy, which holds only in-frame ones; the method was immunoSEQ multiplex PCR. The profile shows about 40,000 clones, roughly 90% of them singletons. The sequences come from CD8+ T cells from peripheral blood mononuclear cells, collected in the first trimester of pregnancy. These receptors originate from a female donor with multiple sclerosis, enrolled in a pregnancy study.

This chain uses TRBV6-5 with TRBJ2-3; perhaps TRBD2 as D (6 bases). Germline-derived CDR1 and CDR2 are MNHEY and SVGAGI. The CDR3 runs 15 residues. V was clipped by 5 bases and J by 2 bases, with 14 bases between them. The CDR3 region has the DNA TGTGCCAGCAGTCGCGGGGTGGGGGACACAGATACGCAGTATTTT. It translates to CASSRGVGDTDTQYF.

The chain joins TRBV19 to TRBJ1-2, with TRBD1 matching over 7 bases. Germline loops: CDR1 LNHDA, CDR2 SQIVND (reference sequence). V lost 7 bases, J lost 4 bases, and 9 bases stayed unmatched. The CDR3 runs 14 residues. As DNA, the CDR3 is TGTGCCAGTATCGAGAGGGGGCGCACCTATGGCTACACCTTC. Translation: CASIERGRTYGYTF. Full variable domain (outside the CDR3, taken from reference TRBV19 and TRBJ1-2): DGGITQSPKYLFRKEGQNVTLSCEQNLNHDAMYWYRQDPGQGLRLIYYSQIVNDFQKGDIAEGYSVSREKKESFPLTVTSAQKNPTAFYLCASIERGRTYGYTFGSGTRLTVV.

This chain uses TRBV6-6 with TRBJ1-4; D gene unclear. V was trimmed by 2 bases and J by 5 bases, leaving 3 bases between them. This CDR3 spans 12 amino acids. The germline CDR1 and CDR2 sequences are MNHNY and SVGAGI (reference sequence). As DNA, the CDR3 is TGTGCCAGCAGTTACCTGAATGAAAAACTGTTTTTT. It yields the protein CASSYLNEKLFF.

This chain connects TRBV7-6 to TRBJ1-1; the D gene is possibly TRBD1 (5 bases). The CDR3 spans 16 residues. Germline V gives CDR1 SGHVS, CDR2 FNYEAQ. V was cut by 2 bases and J by 1 base, with 14 bases left in between. The CDR3 loop reads CASSLSFRDRNTEAFF. The CDR3 coding sequence is TGTGCCAGCAGCTTAAGTTTTAGAGACAGGAACACTGAAGCTTTCTTT.

V gene TRBV5-1 combines with J gene TRBJ1-1, with 12 bases matching TRBD1. V trimming: 0 bases; J trimming: 4 bases; junction bases outside the gene matches: 7. The germline V gene has CDR1 SGHRS and CDR2 YFSETQ. The CDR3 is 17 residues long. The CDR3 loop is CASSLEGQGAWGTEAFF. CDR3 nucleotide sequence: TGCGCCAGCAGCTTGGAGGGACAGGGGGCGTGGGGCACTGAAGCTTTCTTT.

This chain links TRBV9 with TRBJ2-7, with D possibly being TRBD2 (5 bases). The ends were cut back, 0 bases at V and 0 bases at J, with 10 bases in the middle. The CDR3 length is 15 residues. The germline V gene encodes CDR1 SGDLS and CDR2 YYNGEE. CDR3 sequence reads: CASSVGGLSSYEQYF. In DNA form, the CDR3 reads TGTGCCAGCAGCGTAGGAGGGTTAAGCTCCTACGAGCAGTACTTC.

In this sample, this clone turned up once. The chain has TRBV2 and TRBJ1-1; 9 bases map to TRBD1. J lost 11 bases, V lost 4 bases, and 17 bases had no gene match. From germline, CDR1 is SNHLY and CDR2 FYNNEI. The CDR3 has 16 residues. CDR3 protein: CASSGGTGSDRVHAFF. CDR3 DNA: TGTGCCAGCAGTGGCGGGACAGGGAGTGATCGGGTTCACGCTTTCTTT.